This entry describes one TCR beta chain. This clonotype was recorded many times. There is no known antigen for this receptor. The record has no base qualities; no much larger clone is one base away. This specimen comes from a study of neurological immune-mediated disorders (dated by TCRdb to about 2019). In terms of the full investigation: Using UMI-based sequencing, the study compared peripheral blood TCR-beta repertoires from patients with HTLV-I-associated myelopathy (HAM/TSP), patients with multiple sclerosis, and healthy controls. The cohort comprised 68 subjects: 14 HAM/TSP patients, some 34 multiple sclerosis patients and approximately 20 healthy controls. The approximately 110 TCR-beta libraries included longitudinal samples, technical triplicates and paired sorted CD4+ and CD8+ T-cell subsets alongside PBMC samples. Longitudinal HAM/TSP and healthy donors had 3 time-points each (roughly 3-45 month intervals).

V drops 0 bases and J drops 3 bases, leaving 12 bases in between. The germline V gene provides CDR1 LGHNA and CDR2 YNFKEQ. Measured from the cysteine to the phenylalanine, the CDR3 is 16 residues long. CDR3 DNA is the only sequence kept; it has 48 bases, read in frame from the first base. cDNA synthesis used template-switch 5'RACE with a primer carrying a 10-nucleotide random unique molecular identifier tagging each TCR transcript. Every sequencing run yielded over 170 million TCR-beta sequences covering 15-18 subjects. Total RNA was extracted with the RNeasy kit. The KAPA Real-time Library Amplification kit was used to amplify TCR-beta VDJ regions with primers for the TCR constant region and the 5'RACE anchor. A first PCR added sample indexes and Illumina adaptors, after which a second PCR increased the library yield. The roughly 650 bp TCR product was size-selected on a 2% E-gel SizeSelection system after Ampure bead purification. Before pooling, library quality was checked on a Bioanalyzer, concentration was measured with Qubit, and libraries were quantified with the Kapa Library Quantification kit. Libraries were sequenced paired-end 2 x 150 bp on an Illumina HiSeq 2500. To increase sequence diversity, roughly 24-32% phiX was spiked into each library pool. In the paper's pipeline: The quality-filtered reads were processed with the UMI-based MiGEC pipeline, whose error correction step removed more than 80% of the raw TCR sequences. VDJ genes were aligned to IMGT germline references, and each clonotype was defined by a unique CDR3 amino acid sequence together with V-J genes. VDJtools evaluated clonal expansion, Shannon diversity and CDR3 relatedness (CalcPairwiseDistances, ClusterSamples); CLCbio workbench built phylogenetic trees. Using coefficient-of-variation modelling across technical triplicates, the study counted a clone as expanded if it had at least 8 unique UMIs. TCRdb reprocessed the public reads (quality trimming at Q25 with fastp, clone calling with MiXCR) and kept in-frame beta chains. Entries that share a CDR3 protein sequence are merged under the most common genes and DNA. TCRdb, not the authors, supplied the V and J calls. The sample table shows 60,000 to 75,000 distinct CDR3 sequences, and roughly 9.8% are seen once. The ten top clones hold around 12% of the sample.

Interpreted using the paper, the time point label stands for: longitudinal time-point 2. Healthy controls were blood bank volunteers in Maryland, USA. Libraries from unsorted PBMCs were made from 2 million PBMCs kept in RNAlater at -80 degrees C until RNA extraction. PBMCs were separated from peripheral blood using Ficoll-Hypaque density gradient centrifugation and then cryopreserved in liquid nitrogen. The investigation overall reported the following: TCR clonal expansion was greatest in HAM/TSP patients and smallest in MS patients, who ranked below even healthy controls. No identical CDR3 amino acid sequences were shared among expanded clones across subjects, suggesting private TCR-beta repertoires in all groups.

The chain couples TRBV4-2 to TRBJ1-5; the D gene remains uncertain. This receptor was obtained from a man aged 25 to 40 in good health. The sample consisted of PBMCs. The DNA sequence is given as TGTGCCAGCAGCCAAGATGGGCAGAATATCAATCAGCCCCAGCATTTT. Its amino acids are CASSQDGQNINQPQHF.